This T cell receptor (beta chain) is from a study of blood T cell repertoires in COVID-19. There are 15 residues in the CDR3. Germline CDR1 is SGHNT and CDR2 is YYREEE (reference sequence). Between the trimmed V and J ends, which lost 3 bases and 5 bases, there was a span of 17 bases. The method was immunoSEQ multiplex PCR; TCRdb's version includes in-frame clones alone and lacks a portion of them. The table records approximately 340,000 clones, 83% of them present only once. The rearrangement links TRBV5-4 to TRBJ1-1; D is perhaps TRBD1 (5 bases). The sample was peripheral blood. The clonotype comes from a young man with active or convalescent COVID-19. CDR3 region: CASSWTSGVGTEAFF. CDR3 sequence (DNA): TGTGCCAGCAGCTGGACGTCGGGGGTTGGAACTGAAGCTTTCTTT.